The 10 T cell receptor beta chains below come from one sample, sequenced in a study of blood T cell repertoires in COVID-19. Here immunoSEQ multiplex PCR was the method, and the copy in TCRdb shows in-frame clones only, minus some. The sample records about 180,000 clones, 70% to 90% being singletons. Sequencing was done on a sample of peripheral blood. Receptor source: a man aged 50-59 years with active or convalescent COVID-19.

CDR3 DNA: TGTGCCAGCAGTGTAAATAAAGGAGATAGGCTTGGAACAGATACGCAGTATTTT. Protein sequence: CASSVNKGDRLGTDTQYF. The chain links TRBV2 to TRBJ2-3; no firm D call. Trimming stripped 4 bases from V and 3 bases from J, with 23 bases between. Germline lookup yields CDR1 SNHLY and CDR2 FYNNEI. This CDR3 spans 18 amino acids.

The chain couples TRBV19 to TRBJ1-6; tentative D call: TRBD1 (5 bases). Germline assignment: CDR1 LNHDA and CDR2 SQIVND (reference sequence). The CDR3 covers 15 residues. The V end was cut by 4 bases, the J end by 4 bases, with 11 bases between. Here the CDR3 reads CASSNGHQYNSPLHF. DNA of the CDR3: TGTGCCAGTAGTAACGGACACCAGTATAATTCACCCCTCCACTTT.

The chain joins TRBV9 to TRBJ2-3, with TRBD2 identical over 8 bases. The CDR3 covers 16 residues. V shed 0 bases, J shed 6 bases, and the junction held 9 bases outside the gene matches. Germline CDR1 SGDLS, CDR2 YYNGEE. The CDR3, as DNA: TGTGCCAGCAGCGTAGCTTCGGGAGGGCCAAGGGATACGCAGTATTTT. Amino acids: CASSVASGGPRDTQYF.

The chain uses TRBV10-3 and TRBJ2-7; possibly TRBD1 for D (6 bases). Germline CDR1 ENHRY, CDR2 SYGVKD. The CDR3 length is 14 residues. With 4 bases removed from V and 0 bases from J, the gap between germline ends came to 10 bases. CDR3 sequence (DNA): TGTGCCATCAGTGGACTGGACAGCTCCTACGAGCAGTACTTC. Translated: CAISGLDSSYEQYF.

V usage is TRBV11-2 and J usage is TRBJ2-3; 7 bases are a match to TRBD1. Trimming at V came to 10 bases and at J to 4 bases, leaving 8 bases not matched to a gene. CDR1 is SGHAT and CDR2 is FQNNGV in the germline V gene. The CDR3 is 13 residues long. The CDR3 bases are TGTGCCATCGGGGACAGCCCGGCAGATACGCAGTATTTT. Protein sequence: CAIGDSPADTQYF. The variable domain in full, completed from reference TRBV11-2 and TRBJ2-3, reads EAGVAQSPRYKIIEKRQSVAFWCNPISGHATLYWYQQILGQGPKLLIQFQNNGVVDDSQLPKDRFSAERLKGVDSTLKIQPAKLEDSAVYLCAIGDSPADTQYFGPGTRLTVL.

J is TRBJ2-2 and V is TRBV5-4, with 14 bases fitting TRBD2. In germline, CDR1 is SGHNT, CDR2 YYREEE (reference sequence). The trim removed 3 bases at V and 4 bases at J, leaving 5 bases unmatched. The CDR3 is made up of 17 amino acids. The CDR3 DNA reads TGTGCCAGCAGCTCGGGACTAGCGGGAGAGGCCACCGGGGAGCTGTTTTTT. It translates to CASSSGLAGEATGELFF.

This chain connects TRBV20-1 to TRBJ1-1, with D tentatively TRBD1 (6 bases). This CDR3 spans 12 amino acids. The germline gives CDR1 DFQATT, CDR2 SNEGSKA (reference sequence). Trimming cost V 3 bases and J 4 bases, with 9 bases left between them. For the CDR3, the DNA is TGCAGTGCTAGTAGGGGGGGCACTGAAGCTTTCTTT. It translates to CSASRGGTEAFF.

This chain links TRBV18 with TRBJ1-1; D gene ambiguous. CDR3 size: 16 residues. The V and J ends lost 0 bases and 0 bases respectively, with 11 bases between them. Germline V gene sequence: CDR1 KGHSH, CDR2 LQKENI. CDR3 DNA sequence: TGTGCCAGCTCACCACCCCTACTCCTATTGAACACTGAAGCTTTCTTT. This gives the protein CASSPPLLLLNTEAFF.

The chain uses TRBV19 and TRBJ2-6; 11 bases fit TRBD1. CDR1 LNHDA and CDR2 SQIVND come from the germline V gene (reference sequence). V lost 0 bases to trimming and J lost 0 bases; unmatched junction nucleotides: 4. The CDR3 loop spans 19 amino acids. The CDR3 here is CASSIDRGTGGSGANVLTF. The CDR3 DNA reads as TGTGCCAGTAGTATAGATCGTGGGACAGGGGGCTCTGGGGCCAACGTCCTGACTTTC.

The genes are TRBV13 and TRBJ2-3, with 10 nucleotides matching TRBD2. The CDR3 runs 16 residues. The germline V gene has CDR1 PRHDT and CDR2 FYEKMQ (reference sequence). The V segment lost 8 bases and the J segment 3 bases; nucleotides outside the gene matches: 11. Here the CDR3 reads CASEGLAGVGTDTQYF. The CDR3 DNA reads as TGTGCCAGCGAGGGCCTAGCGGGGGTGGGAACAGATACGCAGTATTTT.